The 3 T cell receptor beta chains reported below all come from one sample, sequenced in a study of spatial heterogeneity in lung cancer. Using its own MiXCR run on the 5' RACE reads, TCRdb lists one record per CDR3 protein. The sample shows approximately 4,600 distinct CDR3 sequences, roughly 35% of them seen only once. Time point denoted: sample taken at primary tumor resection. Unsorted whole RNA from tumor, nontumor lung or frozen PBMC underwent sequencing. Here the sequenced sample was PBMCs, taken at surgery. The origin of the receptors is a male donor with early-stage non-small cell lung cancer.

This clonotype was counted a few times. With the library built for alpha chains, this beta chain is off target and its frequency is not meaningful. This chain uses TRBV5-1 with TRBJ2-3, with a weak D call TRBD1 (6 bases). The CDR3 runs 14 residues. V was clipped by 1 base and J by 3 bases, with 9 bases between them. The germline V gene has CDR1 SGHRS and CDR2 YFSETQ. The CDR3 region is CASSLQTGTDTQYF. As DNA, the CDR3 is TGCGCCAGCAGCTTGCAAACAGGGACAGATACGCAGTATTTT.

This clonotype showed up just a few times. With the library built for alpha chains, this beta chain is off target and its frequency is not meaningful. CDR3 bases: TGCAGCGTCGGACTCCTGGGAGAGACCCAGTACTTC. Translation gives CSVGLLGETQYF. The chain combines TRBV29-1 with TRBJ2-5, with D perhaps matching TRBD2 (5 bases). Germline CDR1 is SQVTM and CDR2 is ANQGSEA. With 6 bases removed from V and 4 bases from J, the gap between germline ends came to 12 bases. This CDR3 is built from 12 residues. Drawing the rest from reference TRBV29-1 and TRBJ2-5, the complete variable domain is SAVISQKPSRDICQRGTSLTIQCQVDSQVTMMFWYRQQPGQSLTLIATANQGSEATYESGFVIDKFPISRPNLTFSTLTVSNMSPEDSSIYLCSVGLLGETQYFGPGTRLLVL.

On this clonotype itself: This beta chain is an unintended read in a library built for alpha chains; its size means little. V and J are TRBV5-4 and TRBJ2-1; TRBD2 agrees at 7 bases. Germline V CDR1 and CDR2: SGHNT, YYREEE (reference sequence). V lost 10 bases, J lost 1 base, and 14 bases stayed unmatched. CDR3 size: 16 residues. CDR3 coding DNA: TGTGCCTCCTTAAGTTCTGCGGGAGAGTCCTACAATGAGCAGTTCTTC. Protein sequence: CASLSSAGESYNEQFF.